This TCR beta chain stems from a study of blood T cell repertoires in COVID-19. Study-wide background: Sites in the United States, Italy and Spain provided acute and convalescent COVID-19 samples. The cDNA or gDNA used as material had been derived from T cells, B-cell-depleted T cells, or PBMCs.

Per the original data handling: Amplification of reference gene primers provided the estimated nucleated cell counts. Sequencing was performed with immunoSEQ multiplex PCR; in TCRdb, only in-frame clones are kept and a portion is missing. D and trimming come from the DNA, and the V and J calls and clone size come from that table. The sample has tens of thousands of clones, approximately 85% seen once. This sequence was found in a human donor in a cohort sampled during active COVID-19. Sample: peripheral blood.

The CDR3 coding sequence is TGTGCCAGCAGCTTGTATCTAGCGGGGGAGGATGAGCAGTTCTTC. This codes for CASSLYLAGEDEQFF. The V and J genes are TRBV5-8 and TRBJ2-1, with 10 bases matching TRBD2. The CDR3 totals 15 residues. V lost 1 base, J lost 8 bases, and 6 bases stayed unmatched. Looked up from germline, CDR1 is SGHTS and CDR2 is YDEGEE.